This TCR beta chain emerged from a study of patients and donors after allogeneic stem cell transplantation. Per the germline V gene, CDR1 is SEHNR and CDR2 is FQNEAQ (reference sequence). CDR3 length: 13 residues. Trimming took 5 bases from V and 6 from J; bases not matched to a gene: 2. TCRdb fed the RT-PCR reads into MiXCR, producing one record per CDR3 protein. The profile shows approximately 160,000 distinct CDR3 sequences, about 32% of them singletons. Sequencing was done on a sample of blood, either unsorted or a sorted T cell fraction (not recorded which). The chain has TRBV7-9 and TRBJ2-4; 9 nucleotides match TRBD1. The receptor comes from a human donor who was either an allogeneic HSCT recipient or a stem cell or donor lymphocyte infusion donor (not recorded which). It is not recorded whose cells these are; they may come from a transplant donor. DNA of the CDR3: TGTGCCAGCAGCCAGGACAGGGGAAACATTCAGTACTTC. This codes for CASSQDRGNIQYF.